The sequence of this TCR beta chain was determined in a study of cytomegalovirus exposure and HLA in healthy donors. Study results and caveats: Researchers had no immune exposure information except CMV serostatus available.

Of note for this clone: Its specificity is not known.

The CDR3 sequence is 15 residues long. Trimming took off 5 bases at V and 3 bases at J, with 19 bases between the two ends. Germline CDR1 reads SQVTM; CDR2 reads ANQGSEA. PCR employed 60 Vbeta and 13 Jbeta primers. Using immunoSEQ multiplex PCR, the repertoire was profiled, and TCRdb retains in-frame clones only, with some absent. The table shows about 88,000 clones, with approximately 79% occurring only once. This TCR was recovered from a man aged 25-40 years in good health and CMV-seronegative. This chain joins TRBV29-1 and TRBJ1-1; no definite D call. Sequencing input: PBMCs. CDR3 in amino acids: CSVTPGAARDTEAFF. Here the CDR3 DNA reads TGCAGCGTTACCCCCGGTGCCGCGAGGGACACTGAAGCTTTCTTT.